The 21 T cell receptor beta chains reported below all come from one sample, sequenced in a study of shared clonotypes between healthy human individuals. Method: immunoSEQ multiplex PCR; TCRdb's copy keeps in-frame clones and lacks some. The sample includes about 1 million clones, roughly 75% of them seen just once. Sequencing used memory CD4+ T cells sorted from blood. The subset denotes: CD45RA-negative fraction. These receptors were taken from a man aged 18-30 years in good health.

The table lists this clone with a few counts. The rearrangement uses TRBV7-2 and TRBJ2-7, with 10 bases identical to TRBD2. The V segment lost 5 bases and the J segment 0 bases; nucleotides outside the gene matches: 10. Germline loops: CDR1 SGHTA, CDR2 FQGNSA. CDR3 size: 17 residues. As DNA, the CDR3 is TGTGCCAGCAGCCAAGTCGCTAGCGGGAGATTCTCCTACGAGCAGTACTTC. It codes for CASSQVASGRFSYEQYF.

As DNA, the CDR3 is TGTGCCAGCAGCCAAGATTTCGGTGGGCGGGCCTACAATGAGCAGTTCTTC. It specifies CASSQDFGGRAYNEQFF. V is TRBV14 and J is TRBJ2-1; weak D call: TRBD2 (5 bases). V gave up 0 bases and J gave up 2 bases, with 14 bases separating them. The CDR3 has 17 amino acids. Germline loops: CDR1 SGHDN, CDR2 FVKESK.

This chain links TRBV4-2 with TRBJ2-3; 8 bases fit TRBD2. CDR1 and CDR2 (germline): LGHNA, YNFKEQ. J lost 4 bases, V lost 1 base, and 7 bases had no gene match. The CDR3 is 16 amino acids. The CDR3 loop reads CASSQGGLAGPDTQYF. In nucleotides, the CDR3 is TGTGCCAGCAGCCAAGGCGGACTAGCTGGTCCAGATACGCAGTATTTT.

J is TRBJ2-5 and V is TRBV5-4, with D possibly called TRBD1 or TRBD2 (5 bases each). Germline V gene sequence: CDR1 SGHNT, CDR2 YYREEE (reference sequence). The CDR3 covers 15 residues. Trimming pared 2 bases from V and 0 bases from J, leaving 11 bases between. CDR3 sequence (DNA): TGTGCCAGCAGCTTCCGGGGCTACAACCAAGAGACCCAGTACTTC. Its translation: CASSFRGYNQETQYF.

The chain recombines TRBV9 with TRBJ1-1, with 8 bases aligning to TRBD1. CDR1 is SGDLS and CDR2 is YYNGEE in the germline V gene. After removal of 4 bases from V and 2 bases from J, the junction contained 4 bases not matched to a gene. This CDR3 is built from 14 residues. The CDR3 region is CASSRGQANTEAFF. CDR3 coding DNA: TGTGCCAGCAGCCGGGGACAGGCAAACACTGAAGCTTTCTTT.

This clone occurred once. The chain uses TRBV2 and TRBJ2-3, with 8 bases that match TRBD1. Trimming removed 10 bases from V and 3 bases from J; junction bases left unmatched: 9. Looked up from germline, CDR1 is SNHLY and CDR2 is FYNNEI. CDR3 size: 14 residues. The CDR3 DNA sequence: TGTGCCACCAAGGGTACAGGGGGAACAGATACGCAGTATTTT. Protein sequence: CATKGTGGTDTQYF. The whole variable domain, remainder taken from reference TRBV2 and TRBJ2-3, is EPEVTQTPSHQVTQMGQEVILRCVPISNHLYFYWYRQILGQKVEFLVSFYNNEISEKSEIFDDQFSVERPDGSNFTLKIRSTKLEDSAMYFCATKGTGGTDTQYFGPGTRLTVL.

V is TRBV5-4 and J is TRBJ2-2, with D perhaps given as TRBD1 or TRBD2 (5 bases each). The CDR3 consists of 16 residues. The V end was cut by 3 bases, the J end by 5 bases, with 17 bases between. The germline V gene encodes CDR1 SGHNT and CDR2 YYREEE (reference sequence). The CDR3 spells CASSYYERTITGELFF. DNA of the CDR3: TGTGCCAGCAGCTACTATGAGCGGACAATAACCGGGGAGCTGTTTTTT.

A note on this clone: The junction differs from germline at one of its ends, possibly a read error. As DNA, the CDR3 is TGTGCTAGCAGCTTAGATCTTGGAGACTACGAGCAGTACTTC. This encodes CASSLDLGDYEQYF. V usage is TRBV7-7 and J usage is TRBJ2-7, with D unresolved. The CDR3 runs 14 residues. Germline CDR1 is SSHAT and CDR2 is FNYEAQ (reference sequence).

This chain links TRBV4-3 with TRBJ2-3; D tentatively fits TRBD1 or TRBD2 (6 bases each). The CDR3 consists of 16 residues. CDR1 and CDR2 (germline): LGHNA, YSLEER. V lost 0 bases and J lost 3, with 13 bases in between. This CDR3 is CASSQEGAGKTDTQYF. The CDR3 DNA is TGCGCCAGCAGCCAAGAGGGGGCGGGAAAGACAGATACGCAGTATTTT.

Here the CDR3 reads CASSLRDSWRSAYF. DNA of the CDR3: TGTGCCAGCAGCTTAAGAGACAGCTGGAGGTCGGCGTACTTC. This chain links TRBV7-9 with TRBJ2-7; D could derive from TRBD1 or TRBD2 (5 bases each). V lost 2 bases, J lost 12 bases, and 20 bases lay in between. CDR3 length equals 14 residues. CDR1 is SEHNR and CDR2 is FQNEAQ in the germline V gene (reference sequence).

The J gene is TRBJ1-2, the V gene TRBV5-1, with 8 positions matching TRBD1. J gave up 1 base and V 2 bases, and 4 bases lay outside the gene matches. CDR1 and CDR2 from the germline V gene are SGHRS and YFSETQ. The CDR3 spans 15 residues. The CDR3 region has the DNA TGCGCCAGCAGCTTTACAGGGGGATTTAACTATGGCTACACCTTC. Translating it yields CASSFTGGFNYGYTF. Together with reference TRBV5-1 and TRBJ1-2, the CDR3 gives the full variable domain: KAGVTQTPRYLIKTRGQQVTLSCSPISGHRSVSWYQQTPGQGLQFLFEYFSETQRNKGNFPGRFSGRQFSNSRSEMNVSTLELGDSALYLCASSFTGGFNYGYTFGSGTRLTVV.

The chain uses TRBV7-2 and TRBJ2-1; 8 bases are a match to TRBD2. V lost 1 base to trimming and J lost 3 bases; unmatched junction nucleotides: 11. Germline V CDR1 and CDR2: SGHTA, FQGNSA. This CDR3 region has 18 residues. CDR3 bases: TGTGCCAGCAGCTTAGTAACCCCAGCTAGCGGGCTCTACAATGAGCAGTTCTTC. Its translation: CASSLVTPASGLYNEQFF.

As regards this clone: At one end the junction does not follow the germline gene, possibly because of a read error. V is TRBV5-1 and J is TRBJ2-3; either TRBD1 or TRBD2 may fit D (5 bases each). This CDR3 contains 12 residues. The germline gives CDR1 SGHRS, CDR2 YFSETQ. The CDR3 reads CASRLGVDTQYF. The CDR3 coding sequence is TGCGCCAGCAGGTTGGGGGTAGATACGCAGTATTTT.

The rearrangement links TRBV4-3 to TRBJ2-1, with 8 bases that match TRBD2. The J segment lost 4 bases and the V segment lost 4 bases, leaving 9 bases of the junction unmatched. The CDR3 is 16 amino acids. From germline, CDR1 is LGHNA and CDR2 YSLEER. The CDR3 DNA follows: TGCGCCAGCAGCCCCAACCTAGCGGGTTCTTACAATGAGCAGTTCTTC. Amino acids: CASSPNLAGSYNEQFF.

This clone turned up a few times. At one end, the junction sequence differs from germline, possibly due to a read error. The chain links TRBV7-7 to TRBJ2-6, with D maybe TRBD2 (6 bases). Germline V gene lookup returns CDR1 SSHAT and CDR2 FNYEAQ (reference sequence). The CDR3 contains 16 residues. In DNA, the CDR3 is TGTGCTAGCAGCTTAGGTTCGGGGGCTGGGGCCAACGTCCTGACTTTC. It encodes CASSLGSGAGANVLTF.

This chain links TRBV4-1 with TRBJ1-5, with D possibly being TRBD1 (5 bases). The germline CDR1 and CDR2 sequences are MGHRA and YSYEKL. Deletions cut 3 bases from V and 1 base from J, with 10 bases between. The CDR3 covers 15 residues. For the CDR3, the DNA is TGCGCCAGCAGCCAGTTCCGGGACAGCAATCAGCCCCAGCATTTT. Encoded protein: CASSQFRDSNQPQHF.

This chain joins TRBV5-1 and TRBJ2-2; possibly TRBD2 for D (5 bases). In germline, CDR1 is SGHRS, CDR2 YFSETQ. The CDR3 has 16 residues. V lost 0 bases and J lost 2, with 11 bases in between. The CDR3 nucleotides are TGCGCCAGCAGCTTGGCACAGCGGCGTAACACCGGGGAGCTGTTTTTT. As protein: CASSLAQRRNTGELFF. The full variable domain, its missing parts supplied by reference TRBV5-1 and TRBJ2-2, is KAGVTQTPRYLIKTRGQQVTLSCSPISGHRSVSWYQQTPGQGLQFLFEYFSETQRNKGNFPGRFSGRQFSNSRSEMNVSTLELGDSALYLCASSLAQRRNTGELFFGEGSRLTVL.

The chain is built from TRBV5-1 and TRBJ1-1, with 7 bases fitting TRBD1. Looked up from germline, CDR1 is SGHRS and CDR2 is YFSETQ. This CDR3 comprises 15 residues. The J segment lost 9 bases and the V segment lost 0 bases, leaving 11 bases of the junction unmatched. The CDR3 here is CASSLAVSATGKAFF. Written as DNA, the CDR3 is TGCGCCAGCAGCTTGGCCGTTTCTGCGACAGGGAAAGCTTTCTTT.

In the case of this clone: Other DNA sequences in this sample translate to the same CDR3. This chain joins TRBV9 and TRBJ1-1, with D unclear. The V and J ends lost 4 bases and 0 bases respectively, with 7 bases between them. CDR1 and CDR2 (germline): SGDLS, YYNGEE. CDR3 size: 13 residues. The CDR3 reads CASSSRLNTEAFF. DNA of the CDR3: TGTGCCAGCAGCTCTCGATTGAACACTGAAGCTTTCTTT.

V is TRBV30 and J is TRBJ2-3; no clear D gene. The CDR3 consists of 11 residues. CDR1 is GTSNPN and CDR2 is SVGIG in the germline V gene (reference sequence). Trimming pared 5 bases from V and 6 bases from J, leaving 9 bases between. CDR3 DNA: TGTGCCTGGGAAGTGTTGGATACGCAGTATTTT. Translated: CAWEVLDTQYF. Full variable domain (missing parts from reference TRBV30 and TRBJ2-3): SQTIHQWPATLVQPVGSPLSLECTVEGTSNPNLYWYRQAAGRGLQLLFYSVGIGQISSEVPQNLSASRPQDRQFILSSKKLLLSDSGFYLCAWEVLDTQYFGPGTRLTVL.

The CDR3 DNA is TGTGCCAGCAGCTTAGTGCCAGGGGGGAATGAAAAACTGTTTTTT. Translating it yields CASSLVPGGNEKLFF. The chain couples TRBV7-2 to TRBJ1-4, with 7 positions matching TRBD1. The CDR3 length is 15 residues. Looked up from germline, CDR1 is SGHTA and CDR2 is FQGNSA. V shed 1 base and J 5 bases; nucleotides not matched to a gene: 4.